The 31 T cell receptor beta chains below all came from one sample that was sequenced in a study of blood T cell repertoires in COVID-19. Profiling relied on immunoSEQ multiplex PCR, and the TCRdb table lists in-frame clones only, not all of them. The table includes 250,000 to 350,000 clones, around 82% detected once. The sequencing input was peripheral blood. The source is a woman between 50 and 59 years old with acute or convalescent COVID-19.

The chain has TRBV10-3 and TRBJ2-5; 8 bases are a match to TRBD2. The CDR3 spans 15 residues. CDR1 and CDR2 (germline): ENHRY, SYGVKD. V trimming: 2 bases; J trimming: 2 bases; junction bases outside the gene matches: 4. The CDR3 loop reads CAISEGAGVQETQYF. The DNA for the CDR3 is TGTGCCATCAGTGAGGGAGCGGGAGTGCAAGAGACCCAGTACTTC.

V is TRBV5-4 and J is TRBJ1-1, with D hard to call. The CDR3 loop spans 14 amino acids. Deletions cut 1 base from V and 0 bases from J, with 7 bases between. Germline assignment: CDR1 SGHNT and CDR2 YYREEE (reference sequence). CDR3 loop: CASSLNSLNTEAFF. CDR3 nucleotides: TGTGCCAGCAGCTTGAACAGTCTGAACACTGAAGCTTTCTTT.

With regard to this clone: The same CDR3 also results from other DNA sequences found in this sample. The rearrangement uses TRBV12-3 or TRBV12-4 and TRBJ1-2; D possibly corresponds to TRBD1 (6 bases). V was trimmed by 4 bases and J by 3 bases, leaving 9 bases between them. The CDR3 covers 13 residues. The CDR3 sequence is CASSSSGDYGYTF. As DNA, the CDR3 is TGTGCCAGCAGTTCTTCAGGGGACTATGGCTACACCTTC.

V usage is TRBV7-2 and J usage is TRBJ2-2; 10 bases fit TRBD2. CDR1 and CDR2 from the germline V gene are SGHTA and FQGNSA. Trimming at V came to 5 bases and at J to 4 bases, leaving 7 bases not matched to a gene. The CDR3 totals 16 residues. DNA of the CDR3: TGTGCCAGCAGCGCCGCTAGCGGGAGTGGCACCGGGGAGCTGTTTTTT. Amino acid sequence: CASSAASGSGTGELFF.

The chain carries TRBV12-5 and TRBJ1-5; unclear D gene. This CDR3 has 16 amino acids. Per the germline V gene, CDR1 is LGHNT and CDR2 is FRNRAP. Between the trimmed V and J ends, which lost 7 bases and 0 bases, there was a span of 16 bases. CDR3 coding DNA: TGTGCTAGTGCGGGGTCCGCCGGACGTAGCAATCAGCCCCAGCATTTT. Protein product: CASAGSAGRSNQPQHF.

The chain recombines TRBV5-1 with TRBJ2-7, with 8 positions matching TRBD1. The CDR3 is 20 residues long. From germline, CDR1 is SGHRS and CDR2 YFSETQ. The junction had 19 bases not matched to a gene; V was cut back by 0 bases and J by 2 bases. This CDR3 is CASSLGGMGQDVNNPYEQYF. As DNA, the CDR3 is TGCGCCAGCAGCTTGGGAGGGATGGGACAGGATGTTAATAACCCCTACGAGCAGTACTTC.

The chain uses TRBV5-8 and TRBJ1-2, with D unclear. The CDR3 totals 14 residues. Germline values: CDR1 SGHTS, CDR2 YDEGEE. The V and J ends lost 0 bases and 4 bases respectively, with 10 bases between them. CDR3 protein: CASSLVGGRYGYTF. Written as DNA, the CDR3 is TGTGCCAGCAGCTTGGTAGGAGGGCGCTATGGCTACACCTTC. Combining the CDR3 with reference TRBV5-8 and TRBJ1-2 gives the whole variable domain EAGVTQSPTHLIKTRGQQATLRCSPISGHTSVYWYQQALGLGLQFLLWYDEGEERNRGNFPPRFSGRQFPNYSSELNVNALELEDSALYLCASSLVGGRYGYTFGSGTRLTVV.

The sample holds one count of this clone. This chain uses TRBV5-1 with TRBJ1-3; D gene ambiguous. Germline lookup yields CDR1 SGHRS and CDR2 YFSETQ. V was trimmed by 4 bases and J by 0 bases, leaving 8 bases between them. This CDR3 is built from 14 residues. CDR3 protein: CASSTGDSGNTIYF. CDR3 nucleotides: TGCGCCAGCAGCACCGGGGACTCTGGAAACACCATATATTTT.

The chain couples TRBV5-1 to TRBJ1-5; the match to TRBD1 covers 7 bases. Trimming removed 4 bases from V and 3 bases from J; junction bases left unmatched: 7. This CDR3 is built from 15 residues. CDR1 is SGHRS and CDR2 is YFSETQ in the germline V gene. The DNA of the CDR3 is TGCGCCAGCAGCATAGGGACAGCTGTCAATCAGCCCCAGCATTTT. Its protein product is CASSIGTAVNQPQHF. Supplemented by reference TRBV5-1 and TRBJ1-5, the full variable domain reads KAGVTQTPRYLIKTRGQQVTLSCSPISGHRSVSWYQQTPGQGLQFLFEYFSETQRNKGNFPGRFSGRQFSNSRSEMNVSTLELGDSALYLCASSIGTAVNQPQHFGDGTRLSIL.

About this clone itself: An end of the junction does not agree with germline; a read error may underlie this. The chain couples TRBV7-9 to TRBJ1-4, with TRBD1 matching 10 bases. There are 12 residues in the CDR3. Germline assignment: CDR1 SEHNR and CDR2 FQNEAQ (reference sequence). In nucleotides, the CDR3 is TGTGCCAGCAGCTTGAATGACAGGGGGCTGGTTTTT. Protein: CASSLNDRGLVF.

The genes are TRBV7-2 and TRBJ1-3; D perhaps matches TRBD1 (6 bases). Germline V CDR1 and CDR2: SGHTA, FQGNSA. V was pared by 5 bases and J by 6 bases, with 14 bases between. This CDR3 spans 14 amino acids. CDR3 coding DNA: TGTGCCAGCAGCAATACAGGGTTTGCAAACACCATATATTTT. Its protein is CASSNTGFANTIYF.

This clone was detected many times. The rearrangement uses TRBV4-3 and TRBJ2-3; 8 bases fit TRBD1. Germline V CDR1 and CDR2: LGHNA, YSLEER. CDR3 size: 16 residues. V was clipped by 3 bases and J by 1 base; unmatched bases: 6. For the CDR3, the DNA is TGCGCCAGCAGCCAGCTTACACAGGGGGGCACAGATACGCAGTATTTT. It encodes CASSQLTQGGTDTQYF.

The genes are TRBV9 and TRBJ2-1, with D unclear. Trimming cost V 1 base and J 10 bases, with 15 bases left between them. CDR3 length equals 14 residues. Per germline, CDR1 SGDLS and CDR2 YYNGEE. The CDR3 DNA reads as TGTGCCAGCAGCGTAATCGACCAGCAGGCCGAGCAGTTCTTC. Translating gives CASSVIDQQAEQFF.

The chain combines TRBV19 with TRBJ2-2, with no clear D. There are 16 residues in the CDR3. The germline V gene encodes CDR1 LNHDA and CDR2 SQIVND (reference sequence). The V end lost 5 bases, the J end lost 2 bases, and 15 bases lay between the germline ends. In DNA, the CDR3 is TGTGCCAGTAGTCCCTCACTTAACCTTAACACCGGGGAGCTGTTTTTT. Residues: CASSPSLNLNTGELFF.

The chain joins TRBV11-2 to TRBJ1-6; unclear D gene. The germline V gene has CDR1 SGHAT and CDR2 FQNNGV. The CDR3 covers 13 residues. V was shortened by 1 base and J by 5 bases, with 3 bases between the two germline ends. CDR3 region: CASSLVDNSPLHF. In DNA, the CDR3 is TGTGCCAGCAGCTTAGTCGATAATTCACCCCTCCACTTT.

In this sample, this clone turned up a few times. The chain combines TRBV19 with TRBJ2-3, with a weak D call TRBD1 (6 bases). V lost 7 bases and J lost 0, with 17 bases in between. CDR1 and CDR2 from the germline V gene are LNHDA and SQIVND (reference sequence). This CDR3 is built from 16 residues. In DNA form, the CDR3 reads TGTGCCAGTACTCTCAATCCGGGACACAGCACAGATACGCAGTATTTT. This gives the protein CASTLNPGHSTDTQYF.

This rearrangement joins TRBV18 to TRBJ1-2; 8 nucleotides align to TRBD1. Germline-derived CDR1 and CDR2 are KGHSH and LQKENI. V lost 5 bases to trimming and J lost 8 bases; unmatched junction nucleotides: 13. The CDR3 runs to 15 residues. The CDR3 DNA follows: TGTGCCAGCTCATCGACCAGGGGGCAGGGAGGCGGCTACACCTTC. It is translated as CASSSTRGQGGGYTF. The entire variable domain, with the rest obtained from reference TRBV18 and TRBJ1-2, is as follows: NAGVMQNPRHLVRRRGQEARLRCSPMKGHSHVYWYRQLPEEGLKFMVYLQKENIIDESGMPKERFSAEFPKEGPSILRIQQVVRGDSAAYFCASSSTRGQGGGYTFGSGTRLTVV.

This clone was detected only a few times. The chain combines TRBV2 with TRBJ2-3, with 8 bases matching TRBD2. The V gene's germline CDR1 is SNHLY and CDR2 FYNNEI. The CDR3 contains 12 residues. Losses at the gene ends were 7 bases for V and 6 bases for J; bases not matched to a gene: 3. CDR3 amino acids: CASTTSVDTQYF. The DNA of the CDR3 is TGTGCCAGCACGACTAGCGTGGATACGCAGTATTTT.

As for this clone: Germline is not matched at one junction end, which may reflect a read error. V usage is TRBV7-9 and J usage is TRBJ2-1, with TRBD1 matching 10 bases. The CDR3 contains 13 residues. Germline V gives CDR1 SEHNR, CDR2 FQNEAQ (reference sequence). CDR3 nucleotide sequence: TGTGCCACGGACAGGGGGTCCTCCAATGAGCAGTTCTTC. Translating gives CATDRGSSNEQFF.

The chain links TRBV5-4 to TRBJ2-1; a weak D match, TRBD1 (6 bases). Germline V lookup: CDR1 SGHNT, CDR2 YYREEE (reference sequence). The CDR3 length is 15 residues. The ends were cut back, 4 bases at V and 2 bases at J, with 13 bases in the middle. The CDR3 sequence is CASSADTGTYNEQFF. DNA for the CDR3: TGTGCCAGCAGCGCTGATACAGGGACCTACAATGAGCAGTTCTTC.

The CDR3 loop is CASSPWTRNTEAFF. The CDR3, as DNA: TGTGCCAGTAGTCCCTGGACAAGGAACACTGAAGCTTTCTTT. V gene TRBV19 combines with J gene TRBJ1-1, with a possible D match to TRBD1 (5 bases). Trimming pared 5 bases from V and 1 base from J, leaving 11 bases between. Germline CDR1 is LNHDA and CDR2 is SQIVND (reference sequence). This CDR3 has 14 residues.

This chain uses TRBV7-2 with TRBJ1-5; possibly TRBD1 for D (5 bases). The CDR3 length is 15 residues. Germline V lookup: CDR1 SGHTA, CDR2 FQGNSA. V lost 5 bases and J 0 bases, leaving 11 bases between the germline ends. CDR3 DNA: TGTGCCAGCAGCCCTCAGGGCGCTAGCAATCAGCCCCAGCATTTT. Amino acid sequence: CASSPQGASNQPQHF.

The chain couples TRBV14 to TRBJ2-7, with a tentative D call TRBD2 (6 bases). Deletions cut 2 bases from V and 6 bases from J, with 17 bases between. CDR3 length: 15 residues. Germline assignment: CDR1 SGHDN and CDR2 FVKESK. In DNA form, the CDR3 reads TGTGCCAGCAGCCAAAGAGGCCGGGAGAAGGGCGAGCAGTACTTC. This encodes CASSQRGREKGEQYF.

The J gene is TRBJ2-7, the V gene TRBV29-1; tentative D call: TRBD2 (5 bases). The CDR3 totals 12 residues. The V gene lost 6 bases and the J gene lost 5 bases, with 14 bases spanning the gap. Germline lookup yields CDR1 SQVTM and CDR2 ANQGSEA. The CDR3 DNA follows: TGCAGCGTGGTCCGGGGTAACGACGAGCAGTACTTC. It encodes CSVVRGNDEQYF.

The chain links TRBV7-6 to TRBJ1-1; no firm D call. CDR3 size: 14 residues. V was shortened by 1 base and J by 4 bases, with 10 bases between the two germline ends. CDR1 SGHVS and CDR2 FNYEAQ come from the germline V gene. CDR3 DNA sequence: TGTGCCAGCAGCTTAGGGGGAGCCGGCACTGAAGCTTTCTTT. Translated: CASSLGGAGTEAFF. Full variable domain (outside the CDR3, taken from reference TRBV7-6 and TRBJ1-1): GAGVSQSPRYKVTKRGQDVALRCDPISGHVSLYWYRQALGQGPEFLTYFNYEAQQDKSGLPNDRFSAERPEGSISTLTIQRTEQRDSAMYRCASSLGGAGTEAFFGQGTRLTVV.

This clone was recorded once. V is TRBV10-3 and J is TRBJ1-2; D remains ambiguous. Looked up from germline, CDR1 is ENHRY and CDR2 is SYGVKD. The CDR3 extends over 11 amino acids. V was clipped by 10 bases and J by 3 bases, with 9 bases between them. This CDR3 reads CATWAYYGYTF. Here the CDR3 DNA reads TGTGCCACCTGGGCCTACTATGGCTACACCTTC.

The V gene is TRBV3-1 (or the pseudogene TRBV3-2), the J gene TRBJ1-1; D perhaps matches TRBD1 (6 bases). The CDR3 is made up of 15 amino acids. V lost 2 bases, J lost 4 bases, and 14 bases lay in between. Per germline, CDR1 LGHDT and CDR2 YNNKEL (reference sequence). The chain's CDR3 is CASSQPQGSGTEAFF. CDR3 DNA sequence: TGTGCCAGCAGCCAACCACAGGGTTCGGGCACTGAAGCTTTCTTT.

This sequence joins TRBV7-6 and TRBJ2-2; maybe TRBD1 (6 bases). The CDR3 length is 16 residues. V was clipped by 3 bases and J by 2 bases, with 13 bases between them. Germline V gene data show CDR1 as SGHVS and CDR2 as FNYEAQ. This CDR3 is CASSLQQGGNTGELFF. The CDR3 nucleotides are TGTGCCAGCAGCTTGCAACAAGGGGGTAACACCGGGGAGCTGTTTTTT.

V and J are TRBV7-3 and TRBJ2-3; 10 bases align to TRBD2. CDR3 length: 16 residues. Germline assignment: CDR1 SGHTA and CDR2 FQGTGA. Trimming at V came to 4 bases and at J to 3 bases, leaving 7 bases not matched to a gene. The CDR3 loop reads CASSSGASGSTDTQYF. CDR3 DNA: TGTGCCAGCAGCTCAGGAGCTAGCGGGAGTACAGATACGCAGTATTTT.

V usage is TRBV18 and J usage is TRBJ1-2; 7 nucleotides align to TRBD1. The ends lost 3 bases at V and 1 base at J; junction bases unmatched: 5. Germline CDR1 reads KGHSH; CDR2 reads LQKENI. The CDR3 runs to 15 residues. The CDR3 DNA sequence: TGTGCCAGCTCACCGCAGGGACAGATTAACTATGGCTACACCTTC. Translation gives CASSPQGQINYGYTF. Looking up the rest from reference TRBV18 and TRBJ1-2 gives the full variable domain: NAGVMQNPRHLVRRRGQEARLRCSPMKGHSHVYWYRQLPEEGLKFMVYLQKENIIDESGMPKERFSAEFPKEGPSILRIQQVVRGDSAAYFCASSPQGQINYGYTFGSGTRLTVV.

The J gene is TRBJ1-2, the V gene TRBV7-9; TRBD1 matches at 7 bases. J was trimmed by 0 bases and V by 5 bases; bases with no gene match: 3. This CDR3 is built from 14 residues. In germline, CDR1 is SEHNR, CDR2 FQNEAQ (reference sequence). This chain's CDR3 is CASSRGTANYGYTF. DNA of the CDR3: TGTGCCAGCAGCCGGGGGACAGCTAACTATGGCTACACCTTC.